The entry that follows covers one T cell receptor beta chain sequence. The target antigen is unknown. With template switching, a universal primer site was added, and the cDNA carried unique molecular identifiers. From the 5' RACE reads, TCRdb called clonotypes with MiXCR, one entry per CDR3 protein. The data hold 1,800,000 or so distinct CDR3 sequences, with 25% to 35% observed a single time. The data stem from a study of identical twins. Overall study findings and caveats: Memory repertoires lacked the insertion deficit that abundant cord blood beta clonotypes showed. Zero-insertion analyses might be partly confounded by invariant T cells like MAIT and iNKT. Beta out-of-frame sequences showed weaker excess twin sharing.

CDR1 MNHEY and CDR2 SVGAGI come from the germline V gene. The CDR3 sequence is 16 residues long. Between the trimmed V and J ends, which lost 0 bases and 2 bases, there was a span of 11 bases. The gene calls are TRBV6-5 and TRBJ2-1; D not certain. This clonotype originated in a newborn girl in good health. The sample consisted of cord blood. The CDR3 here is CASSYSRPRAYNEQFF. CDR3 sequence (DNA): TGTGCCAGCAGTTACTCCCGCCCCCGGGCCTACAATGAGCAGTTCTTC.